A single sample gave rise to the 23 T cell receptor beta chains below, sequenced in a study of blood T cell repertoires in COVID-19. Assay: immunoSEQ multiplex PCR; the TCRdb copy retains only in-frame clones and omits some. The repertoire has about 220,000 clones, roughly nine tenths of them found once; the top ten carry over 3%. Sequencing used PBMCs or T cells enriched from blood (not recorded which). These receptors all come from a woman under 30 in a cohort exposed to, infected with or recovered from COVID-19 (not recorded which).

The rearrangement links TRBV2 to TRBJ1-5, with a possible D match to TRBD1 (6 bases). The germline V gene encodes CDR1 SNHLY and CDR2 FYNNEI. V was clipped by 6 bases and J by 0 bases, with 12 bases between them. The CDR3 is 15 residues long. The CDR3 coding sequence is TGTGCCAGCAGGAGGACAGTCAATAGCAATCAGCCCCAGCATTTT. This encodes CASRRTVNSNQPQHF.

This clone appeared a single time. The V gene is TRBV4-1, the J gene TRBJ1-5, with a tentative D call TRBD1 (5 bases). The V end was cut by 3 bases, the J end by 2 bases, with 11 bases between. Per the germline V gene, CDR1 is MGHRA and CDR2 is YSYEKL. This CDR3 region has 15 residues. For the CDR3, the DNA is TGCGCCAGCAGCCAGGCTCAACAGGGCAATCAGCCCCAGCATTTT. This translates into CASSQAQQGNQPQHF.

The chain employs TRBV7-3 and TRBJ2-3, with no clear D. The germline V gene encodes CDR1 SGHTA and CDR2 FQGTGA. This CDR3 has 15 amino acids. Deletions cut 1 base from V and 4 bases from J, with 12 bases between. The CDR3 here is CASSLIPSGSDTQYF. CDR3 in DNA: TGTGCCAGCAGCTTAATCCCGTCTGGCTCAGATACGCAGTATTTT. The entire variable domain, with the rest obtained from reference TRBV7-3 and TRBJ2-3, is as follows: GAGVSQTPSNKVTEKGKYVELRCDPISGHTALYWYRQSLGQGPEFLIYFQGTGAADDSGLPNDRFFAVRPEGSVSTLKIQRTERGDSAVYLCASSLIPSGSDTQYFGPGTRLTVL.

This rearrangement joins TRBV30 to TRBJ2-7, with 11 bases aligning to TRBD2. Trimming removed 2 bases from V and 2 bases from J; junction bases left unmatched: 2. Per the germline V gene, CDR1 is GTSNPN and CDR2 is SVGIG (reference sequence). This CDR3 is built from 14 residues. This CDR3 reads CAWSPGLAAYEQYF. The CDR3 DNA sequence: TGTGCCTGGAGTCCGGGACTAGCGGCCTACGAGCAGTACTTC.

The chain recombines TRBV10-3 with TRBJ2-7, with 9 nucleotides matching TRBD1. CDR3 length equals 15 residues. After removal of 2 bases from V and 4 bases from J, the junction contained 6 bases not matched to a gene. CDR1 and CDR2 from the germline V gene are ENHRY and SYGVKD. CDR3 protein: CAISEPGTGIYEQYF. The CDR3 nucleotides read TGTGCCATCAGTGAGCCTGGGACAGGGATTTACGAGCAGTACTTC.

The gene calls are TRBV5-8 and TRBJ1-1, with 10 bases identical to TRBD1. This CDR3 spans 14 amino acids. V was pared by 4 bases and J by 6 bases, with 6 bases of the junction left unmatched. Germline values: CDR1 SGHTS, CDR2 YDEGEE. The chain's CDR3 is CASSTDRGVAEAFF. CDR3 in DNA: TGTGCCAGCAGCACGGACAGGGGGGTCGCTGAAGCTTTCTTT.

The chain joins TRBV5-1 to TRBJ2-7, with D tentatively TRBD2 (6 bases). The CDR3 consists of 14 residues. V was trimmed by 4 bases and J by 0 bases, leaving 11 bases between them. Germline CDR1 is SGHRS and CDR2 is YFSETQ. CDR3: CASSGGVNSYEQYF. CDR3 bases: TGCGCCAGCAGCGGAGGGGTAAACTCCTACGAGCAGTACTTC.

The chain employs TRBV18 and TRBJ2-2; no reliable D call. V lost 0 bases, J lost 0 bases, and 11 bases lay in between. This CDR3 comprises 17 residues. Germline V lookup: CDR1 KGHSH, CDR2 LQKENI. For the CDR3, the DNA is TGTGCCAGCTCACCACCGGGCCTCATTTCGAACACCGGGGAGCTGTTTTTT. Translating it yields CASSPPGLISNTGELFF.

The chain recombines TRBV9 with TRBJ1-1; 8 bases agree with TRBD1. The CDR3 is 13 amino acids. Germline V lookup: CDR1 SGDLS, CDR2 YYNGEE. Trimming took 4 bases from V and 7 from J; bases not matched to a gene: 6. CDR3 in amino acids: CASSSRTGLEAFF. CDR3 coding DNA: TGTGCCAGCAGCTCGCGGACAGGGCTTGAAGCTTTCTTT.

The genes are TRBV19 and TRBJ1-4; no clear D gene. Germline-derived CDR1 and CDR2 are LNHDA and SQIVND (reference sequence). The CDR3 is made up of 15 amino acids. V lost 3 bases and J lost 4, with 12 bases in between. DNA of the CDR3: TGTGCCAGTAGTATGCAGAACGGGATTAATGAAAAACTGTTTTTT. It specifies CASSMQNGINEKLFF.

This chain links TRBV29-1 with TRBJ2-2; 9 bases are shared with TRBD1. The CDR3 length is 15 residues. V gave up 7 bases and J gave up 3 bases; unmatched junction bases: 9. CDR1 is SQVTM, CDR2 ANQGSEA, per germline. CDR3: CSGDRDRAHTGELFF. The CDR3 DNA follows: TGCAGCGGTGACCGGGACAGGGCCCACACCGGGGAGCTGTTTTTT.

The CDR3 spells CASSSGLAGGGEQFF. The CDR3 DNA reads TGTGCCAGCAGCTCCGGACTAGCGGGAGGGGGGGAGCAGTTCTTC. V usage is TRBV7-6 and J usage is TRBJ2-1; 15 bases are a match to TRBD2. V lost 4 bases to trimming and J lost 10 bases; unmatched junction nucleotides: 5. Germline assignment: CDR1 SGHVS and CDR2 FNYEAQ. The length of the CDR3 is 15 residues.

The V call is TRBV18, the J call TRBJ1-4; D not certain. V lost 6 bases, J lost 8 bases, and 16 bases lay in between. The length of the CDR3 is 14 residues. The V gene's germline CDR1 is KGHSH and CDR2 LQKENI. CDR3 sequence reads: CASSPGLGREKLFF. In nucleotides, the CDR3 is TGTGCCAGCTCCCCTGGACTTGGAAGGGAAAAACTGTTTTTT.

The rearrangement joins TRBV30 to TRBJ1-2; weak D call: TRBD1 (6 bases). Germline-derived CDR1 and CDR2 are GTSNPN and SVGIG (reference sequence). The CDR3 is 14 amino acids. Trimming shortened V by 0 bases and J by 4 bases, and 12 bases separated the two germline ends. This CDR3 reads CAWSVVWDTYGYTF. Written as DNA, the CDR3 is TGTGCCTGGAGTGTAGTGTGGGACACCTATGGCTACACCTTC.

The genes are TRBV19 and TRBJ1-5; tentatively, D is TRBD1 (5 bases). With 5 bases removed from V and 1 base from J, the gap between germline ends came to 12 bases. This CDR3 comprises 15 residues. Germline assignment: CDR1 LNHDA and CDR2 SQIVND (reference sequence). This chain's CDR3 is CASSAQGGSNQPQHF. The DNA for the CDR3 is TGTGCCAGTAGTGCCCAGGGAGGGAGCAATCAGCCCCAGCATTTT.

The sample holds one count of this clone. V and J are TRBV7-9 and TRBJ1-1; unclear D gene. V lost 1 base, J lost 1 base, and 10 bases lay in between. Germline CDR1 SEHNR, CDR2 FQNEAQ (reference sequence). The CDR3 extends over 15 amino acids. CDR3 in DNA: TGTGCCAGCAGCTTAGTAGGGAGAACGAACACTGAAGCTTTCTTT. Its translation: CASSLVGRTNTEAFF.

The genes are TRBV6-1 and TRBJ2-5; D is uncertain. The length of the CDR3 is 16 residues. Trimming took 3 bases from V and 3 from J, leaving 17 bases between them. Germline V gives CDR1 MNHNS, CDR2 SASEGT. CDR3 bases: TGTGCCAGCAGTGAGGGCAGGCCTTATCGGAAAGAGACCCAGTACTTC. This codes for CASSEGRPYRKETQYF.

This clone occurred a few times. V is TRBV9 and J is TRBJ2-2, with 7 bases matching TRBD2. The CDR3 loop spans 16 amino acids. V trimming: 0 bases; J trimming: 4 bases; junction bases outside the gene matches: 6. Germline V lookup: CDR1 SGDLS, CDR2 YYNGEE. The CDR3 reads CASSVGGGALTGELFF. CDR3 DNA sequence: TGTGCCAGCAGCGTAGGGGGGGGAGCCCTCACCGGGGAGCTGTTTTTT.

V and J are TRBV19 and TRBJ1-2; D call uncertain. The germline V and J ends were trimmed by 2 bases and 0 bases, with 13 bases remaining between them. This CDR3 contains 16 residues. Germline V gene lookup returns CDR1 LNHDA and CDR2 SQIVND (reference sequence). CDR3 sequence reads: CASSIPTGGPNYGYTF. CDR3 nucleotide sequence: TGTGCCAGTAGTATACCCACTGGTGGTCCTAACTATGGCTACACCTTC. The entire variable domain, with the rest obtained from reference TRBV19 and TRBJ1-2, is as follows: DGGITQSPKYLFRKEGQNVTLSCEQNLNHDAMYWYRQDPGQGLRLIYYSQIVNDFQKGDIAEGYSVSREKKESFPLTVTSAQKNPTAFYLCASSIPTGGPNYGYTFGSGTRLTVV.

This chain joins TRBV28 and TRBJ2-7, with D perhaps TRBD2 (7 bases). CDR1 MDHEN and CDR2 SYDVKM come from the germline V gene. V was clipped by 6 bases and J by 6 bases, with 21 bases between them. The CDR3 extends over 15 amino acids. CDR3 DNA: TGTGCCAGCAGGGGGAGGGGGGAAAGTTTATTCGAGCAGTACTTC. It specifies CASRGRGESLFEQYF.

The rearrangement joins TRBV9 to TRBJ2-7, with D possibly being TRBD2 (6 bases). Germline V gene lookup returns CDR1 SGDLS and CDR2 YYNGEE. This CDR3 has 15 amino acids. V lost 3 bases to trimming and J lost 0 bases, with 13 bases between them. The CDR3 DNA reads TGTGCCAGCAGCGCCGGGACTCACAGCTCCTACGAGCAGTACTTC. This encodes CASSAGTHSSYEQYF. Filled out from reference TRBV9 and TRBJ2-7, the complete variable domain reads DSGVTQTPKHLITATGQRVTLRCSPRSGDLSVYWYQQSLDQGLQFLIQYYNGEERAKGNILERFSAQQFPDLHSELNLSSLELGDSALYFCASSAGTHSSYEQYFGPGTRLTVT.

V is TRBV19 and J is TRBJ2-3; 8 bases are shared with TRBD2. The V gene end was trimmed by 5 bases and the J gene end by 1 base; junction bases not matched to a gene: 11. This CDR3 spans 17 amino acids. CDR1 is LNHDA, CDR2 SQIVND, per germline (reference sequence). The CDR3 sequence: CASSVRLAREGTDTQYF. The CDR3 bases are TGTGCCAGTAGTGTTCGACTAGCGAGAGAGGGCACAGATACGCAGTATTTT.

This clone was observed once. The chain's CDR3 is CASSQTGGLFYEQYF. In DNA form, the CDR3 reads TGTGCCAGCAGCCAAACTGGAGGGCTTTTCTACGAGCAGTACTTC. V and J are TRBV3-1 (or the pseudogene TRBV3-2) and TRBJ2-7, with D possibly TRBD2 on 6 matching bases. Germline CDR1 is LGHDT and CDR2 is YNNKEL (reference sequence). The V and J ends lost 2 bases and 3 bases respectively, with 14 bases between them. This CDR3 comprises 15 residues.